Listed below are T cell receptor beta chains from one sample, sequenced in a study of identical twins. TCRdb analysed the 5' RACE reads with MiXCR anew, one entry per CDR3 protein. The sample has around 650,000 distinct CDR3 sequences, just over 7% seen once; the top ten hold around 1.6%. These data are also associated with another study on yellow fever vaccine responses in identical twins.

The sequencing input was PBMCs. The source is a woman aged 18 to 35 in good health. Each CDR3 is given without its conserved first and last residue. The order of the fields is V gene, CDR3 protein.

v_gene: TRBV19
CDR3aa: ASSMKGTLLEQY

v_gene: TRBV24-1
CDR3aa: ATSDPDYQAF

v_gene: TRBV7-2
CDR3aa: ASSLHSGQGNSPLH

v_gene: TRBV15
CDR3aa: ATSRRTENTEAF

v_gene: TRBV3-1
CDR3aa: ASSQNSGLQLRTGELF

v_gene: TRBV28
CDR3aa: ASSLSAGYEKLF

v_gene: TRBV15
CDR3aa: ATSRDWALSGANVLT

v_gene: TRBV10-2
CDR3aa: ASARGLGTDTQY

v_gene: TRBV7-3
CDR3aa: ASSSKRESFNEQF

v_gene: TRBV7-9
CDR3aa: ASSPLAPDTQY

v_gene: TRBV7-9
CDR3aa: ASSLGAGMNEAF

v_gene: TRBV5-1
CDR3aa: ASSMGLAGTLQETQY

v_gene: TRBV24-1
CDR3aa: ATSDLGRDQETQY

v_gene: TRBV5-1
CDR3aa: ASSLGGTSALSYEQY

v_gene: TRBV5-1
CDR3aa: ASSLGGGEGSYNEQF

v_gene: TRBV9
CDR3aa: ASSVGTTGISGANVLT

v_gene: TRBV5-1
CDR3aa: ASSLIPPLAGQYNEQF

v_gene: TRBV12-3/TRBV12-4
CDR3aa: ASSLATPGLAGVEQF

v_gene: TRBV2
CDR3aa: ASSDDTTDTQY

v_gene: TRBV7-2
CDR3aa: ASSINSGSSYEQY

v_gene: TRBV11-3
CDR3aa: ASSSTAATGELF

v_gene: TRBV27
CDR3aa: ASSLVQGLAGELF

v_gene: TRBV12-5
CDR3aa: ASGLTLGLADNEQF

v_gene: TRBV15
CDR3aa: ATSRDLGGSINTEAF

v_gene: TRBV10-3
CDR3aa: AISGNTEAF

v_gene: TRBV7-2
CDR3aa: ASSLGPGGPNNEQF

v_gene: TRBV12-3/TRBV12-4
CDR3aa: ASLANTEAF

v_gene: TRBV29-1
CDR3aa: SVWTSGTYNEQF

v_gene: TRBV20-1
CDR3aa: SARDFPAGVVETQY

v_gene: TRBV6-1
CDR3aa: ASRPQGNNSPLH

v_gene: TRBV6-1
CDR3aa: ASSPFAGMNTEAF

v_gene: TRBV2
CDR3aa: ASSEARYEQY

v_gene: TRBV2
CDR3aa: ASSVKAGGPDTQY

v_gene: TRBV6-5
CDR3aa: ASRYRDTPDEQY

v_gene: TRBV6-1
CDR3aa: ASSERVFIGGADGYT

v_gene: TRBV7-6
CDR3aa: ASSLLARNTGELF

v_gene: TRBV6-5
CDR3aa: ASSYRLGDSSGGSYEQY

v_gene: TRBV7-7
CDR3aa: ASSLPSVGSYEQY

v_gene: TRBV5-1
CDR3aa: ASRTGTSGHYT

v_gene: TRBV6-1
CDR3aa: ASESSVGREQY

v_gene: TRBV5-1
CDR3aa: ASSLAGYTDTQY

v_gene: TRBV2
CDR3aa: ASSDNSLSNQPQH

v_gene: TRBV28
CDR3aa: ASSLDGGLSYNEQF

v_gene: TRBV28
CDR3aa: ASSGTGAGIWDTEAF

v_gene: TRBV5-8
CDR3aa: ASRRRGLTGELF

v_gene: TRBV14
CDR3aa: ASSYGQGAYSPLH

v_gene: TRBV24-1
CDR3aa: ATSQEGMNQPQH

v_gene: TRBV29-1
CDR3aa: SVGAPNRPNTGELF

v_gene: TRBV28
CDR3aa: ASSLGLAGGPVLETQY

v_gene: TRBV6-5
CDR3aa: ASSYGLAADTQY